These 16 T cell receptor beta chains were all obtained from the same sample, sequenced in a study of PD-L1 blockade in urothelial cancer. The data were produced by immunoSEQ multiplex PCR, yet TCRdb's version contains in-frame clones alone and is incomplete. The sample has 49,000 or so clones, just over 85% seen once. The time point is: pretreatment peripheral blood. Specimen: PBMCs, collected around atezolizumab (anti-PD-L1) treatment. These receptor sequences come from a man in his fifties or sixties with urothelial cancer.

This chain connects TRBV15 to TRBJ2-2; D is undetermined. CDR3 length equals 14 residues. The V end was cut by 3 bases, the J end by 3 bases, with 8 bases between. Germline V gene lookup returns CDR1 LNHNV and CDR2 YYDKDF (reference sequence). This CDR3 is CATSSRHYTGELFF. CDR3 bases: TGTGCCACCAGCAGCAGACACTACACCGGGGAGCTGTTTTTT.

The chain couples TRBV5-4 to TRBJ2-7; D gene uncertain. V was cut by 0 bases and J by 4 bases, with 8 bases left in between. The CDR3 spans 13 residues. CDR1 and CDR2 (germline): SGHNT, YYREEE (reference sequence). CDR3 residues: CASSLESRYEQYF. The CDR3 DNA is TGTGCCAGCAGCTTGGAATCCCGGTACGAGCAGTACTTC.

V is TRBV5-8 and J is TRBJ2-2; 9 nucleotides line up with TRBD2. The CDR3 totals 15 residues. Germline loops: CDR1 SGHTS, CDR2 YDEGEE. J gave up 5 bases and V 2 bases, and 4 bases lay outside the gene matches. CDR3 sequence: CASSFLAGPTGELFF. CDR3 nucleotide sequence: TGTGCCAGCAGCTTCCTAGCGGGACCGACCGGGGAGCTGTTTTTT. Complete variable domain (other parts from reference TRBV5-8 and TRBJ2-2): EAGVTQSPTHLIKTRGQQATLRCSPISGHTSVYWYQQALGLGLQFLLWYDEGEERNRGNFPPRFSGRQFPNYSSELNVNALELEDSALYLCASSFLAGPTGELFFGEGSRLTVL.

The chain recombines TRBV11-1 with TRBJ2-1; TRBD2 matches at 7 bases. Germline CDR1 SGHAT, CDR2 FQDESV (reference sequence). The CDR3 totals 17 residues. The V segment lost 6 bases and the J segment 0 bases; nucleotides outside the gene matches: 11. The chain's CDR3 is CASSPLGSGLSYNEQFF. CDR3 coding DNA: TGTGCCAGCAGTCCTCTGGGTAGCGGGCTCTCCTACAATGAGCAGTTCTTC.

The chain employs TRBV5-1 and TRBJ2-2, with 11 nucleotides matching TRBD2. The trim removed 3 bases at V and 4 bases at J, leaving 2 bases unmatched. The germline gives CDR1 SGHRS, CDR2 YFSETQ. The CDR3 spans 15 residues. CDR3 region: CASSSGLAVTGELFF. In DNA form, the CDR3 reads TGCGCCAGCAGCTCGGGACTAGCGGTCACCGGGGAGCTGTTTTTT.

As for this clone: The sample has other DNA sequences that encode this CDR3 too. The chain combines TRBV29-1 with TRBJ2-7; possibly TRBD1 for D (6 bases). V was clipped by 4 bases and J by 2 bases, with 12 bases between them. The CDR3 spans 13 residues. Germline V CDR1 and CDR2: SQVTM, ANQGSEA. CDR3 coding DNA: TGCAGCGTTGGCAGGGGCTATCCCTACGAGCAGTACTTC. It translates to CSVGRGYPYEQYF.

The chain combines TRBV30 with TRBJ1-3; D is possibly TRBD1 (5 bases). CDR1 and CDR2 (germline): GTSNPN, SVGIG (reference sequence). CDR3 size: 16 residues. V shed 1 base and J shed 0 bases, with 13 bases lying between them. The CDR3 protein is CAWSGGLPSSGNTIYF. As DNA, the CDR3 is TGTGCCTGGAGTGGGGGCCTACCGAGCTCTGGAAACACCATATATTTT. Supplemented by reference TRBV30 and TRBJ1-3, the full variable domain reads SQTIHQWPATLVQPVGSPLSLECTVEGTSNPNLYWYRQAAGRGLQLLFYSVGIGQISSEVPQNLSASRPQDRQFILSSKKLLLSDSGFYLCAWSGGLPSSGNTIYFGEGSWLTVV.

A note on this clone: Mismatch with germline at one junction end may stem from a read error. V gene TRBV6-1 combines with J gene TRBJ2-7; 8 positions match TRBD1. Germline loops: CDR1 MNHNS, CDR2 SASEGT. The CDR3 length is 15 residues. CDR3 region: CASSGLQGGSNEQYF. Here the CDR3 DNA reads TGTGCCAGCAGTGGACTACAGGGGGGCTCCAACGAGCAGTACTTC.

CDR3 protein: CASSPRTSNPYNEQFF. DNA for the CDR3: TGTGCCAGCAGCCCCCGGACTAGTAACCCCTACAATGAGCAGTTCTTC. V is TRBV5-8 and J is TRBJ2-1; 7 bases map to TRBD2. The germline CDR1 and CDR2 sequences are SGHTS and YDEGEE. CDR3 size: 16 residues. The junction had 9 bases not matched to a gene; V was cut back by 4 bases and J by 2 bases.

The chain employs TRBV5-6 and TRBJ1-2, with TRBD1 matching over 7 bases. The CDR3 is 15 residues long. Trimming took 4 bases from V and 5 from J; bases not matched to a gene: 11. From germline, CDR1 is SGHDT and CDR2 YYEEEE. CDR3 DNA sequence: TGTGCCAGCAGCCCCCTGGGACAGACATCGTATGGCTACACCTTC. It translates to CASSPLGQTSYGYTF. The whole variable domain, filled in from reference TRBV5-6 and TRBJ1-2, reads DAGVTQSPTHLIKTRGQQVTLRCSPKSGHDTVSWYQQALGQGPQFIFQYYEEEERQRGNFPDRFSGHQFPNYSSELNVNALLLGDSALYLCASSPLGQTSYGYTFGSGTRLTVV.

In this sample, this clone turned up once. This chain joins TRBV2 and TRBJ2-3; 7 positions agree with TRBD1. Germline V gene sequence: CDR1 SNHLY, CDR2 FYNNEI. CDR3 length: 15 amino acids. The ends lost 10 bases at V and 0 bases at J; junction bases unmatched: 10. CDR3 in DNA: TGTGCCACCAACAGGGGTCGAACTAGCACAGATACGCAGTATTTT. This gives the protein CATNRGRTSTDTQYF. The full variable domain, rest sourced from reference TRBV2 and TRBJ2-3, is EPEVTQTPSHQVTQMGQEVILRCVPISNHLYFYWYRQILGQKVEFLVSFYNNEISEKSEIFDDQFSVERPDGSNFTLKIRSTKLEDSAMYFCATNRGRTSTDTQYFGPGTRLTVL.

This chain uses TRBV27 with TRBJ2-7; 9 bases agree with TRBD1. The germline V gene has CDR1 MNHEY and CDR2 SMNVEV (reference sequence). V shed 1 base, J shed 3 bases, and the junction held 1 base outside the gene matches. CDR3 length: 14 residues. The CDR3 loop is CASSLLGQGYEQYF. In nucleotides, the CDR3 is TGTGCCAGCAGTTTATTGGGACAGGGCTACGAGCAGTACTTC.

The rearrangement uses TRBV5-1 and TRBJ1-2, with D perhaps matching TRBD1 (5 bases). This CDR3 is built from 12 residues. CDR1 SGHRS and CDR2 YFSETQ come from the germline V gene. Trimming removed 4 bases at V and 4 bases at J, with 8 bases between. Written as DNA, the CDR3 is TGCGCCAGCAGCGGGCAGGGCTATGGCTACACCTTC. It codes for CASSGQGYGYTF.

The J gene is TRBJ2-7, the V gene TRBV30, with D possibly TRBD2 on 6 matching bases. This CDR3 spans 12 amino acids. V lost 3 bases to trimming and J lost 3 bases, with 9 bases between them. Looked up from germline, CDR1 is GTSNPN and CDR2 is SVGIG (reference sequence). The CDR3 region has the DNA TGTGCCTGGAGCGCCGGGGGCTACGAGCAGTACTTC. Protein sequence: CAWSAGGYEQYF.

J is TRBJ2-3 and V is TRBV4-1; 7 positions match TRBD1. The junction had 10 bases not matched to a gene; V was cut back by 4 bases and J by 6 bases. Germline V lookup: CDR1 MGHRA, CDR2 YSYEKL. The CDR3 is 15 amino acids. The DNA of the CDR3 is TGCGCCAGCAGCCTACTAACCGACAGGGAGGATACGCAGTATTTT. This gives the protein CASSLLTDREDTQYF.

This chain connects TRBV19 to TRBJ2-7; the D is unclear. Per germline, CDR1 LNHDA and CDR2 SQIVND (reference sequence). The CDR3 is made up of 15 amino acids. The V end lost 2 bases, the J end lost 3 bases, and 14 bases lay between the germline ends. The CDR3 nucleotides read TGTGCCAGTAGTATAAAGGTCGCCGGGTTCTACGAGCAGTACTTC. It translates to CASSIKVAGFYEQYF. Full variable domain (remainder filled in from reference TRBV19 and TRBJ2-7): DGGITQSPKYLFRKEGQNVTLSCEQNLNHDAMYWYRQDPGQGLRLIYYSQIVNDFQKGDIAEGYSVSREKKESFPLTVTSAQKNPTAFYLCASSIKVAGFYEQYFGPGTRLTVT.